These 13 T cell receptor beta chains originate from one sample sequenced in a study of vaccination effects on CD4 cells after COVID-19. Within the ViraFEST assay, antigen-specific CD4+ T cells underwent expansion with viral peptide pools prior to sequencing. A 10-day culture period preceded the isolation of CD4+ T cells. All study participants received two doses of BNT162b2 or mRNA-1273 vaccine. The table came from immunoSEQ multiplex PCR; TCRdb's copy has only in-frame clones and leaves some out. The repertoire includes more than 35,000 clones, approximately 82% of them detected once, and less than 2% sits in the top ten. Their recognized antigens are unknown. Source: CD4+ T cells from PBMCs cultured with HCoV-NL63 spike peptides, taken after COVID-19 vaccination. Receptors originate from a human donor who received a COVID-19 vaccine. Some clones in this sample may be carry-over from other donors' samples.

This rearrangement joins TRBV15 to TRBJ1-6; D unclear. The CDR3 is 16 residues long. CDR1 is LNHNV, CDR2 YYDKDF, per germline (reference sequence). Between the trimmed V and J ends, which lost 3 bases and 12 bases, there was a span of 21 bases. CDR3 sequence reads: CATSSSRVPARRPLHF. CDR3 DNA: TGTGCCACCAGCAGTAGTAGGGTCCCCGCCAGGAGACCCCTCCACTTT.

This clone has more than one count but fewer than ten. The chain is built from TRBV21-1 and TRBJ1-6; the table's D call TRBD1 went unverified against the DNA. TRBV21-1 corresponds to a pseudogene. The CDR3 loop spans 16 amino acids. The CDR3 coding sequence is TGTGCCAGCAGCTCGAAACGGGCAGGGGAGAATTCACCCCTCCACTTT. Translation gives CASSSKRAGENSPLHF.

This sequence joins TRBV5-1 and TRBJ2-1; perhaps TRBD2 as D (5 bases). Trimming removed 4 bases at V and 0 bases at J, with 14 bases between. This CDR3 comprises 16 residues. Germline CDR1 reads SGHRS; CDR2 reads YFSETQ. The CDR3 coding sequence is TGCGCCAGCAGCAGTAACATGGGGAGCTCCTACAATGAGCAGTTCTTC. Translating gives CASSSNMGSSYNEQFF.

The chain recombines TRBV6-5 with TRBJ2-2; D is unresolved. Germline CDR1 is MNHEY and CDR2 is SVGAGI. V was cut by 7 bases and J by 6 bases, with 12 bases left in between. This CDR3 comprises 13 residues. The CDR3: CASTLWPPGELFF. The CDR3 region has the DNA TGTGCCAGCACATTATGGCCGCCCGGGGAGCTGTTTTTT.

This sequence joins TRBV25-1 and TRBJ1-1, with a weak D call TRBD1 (5 bases). Trimming took 3 bases from V and 1 from J, leaving 12 bases between them. The CDR3 runs to 15 residues. Germline V lookup: CDR1 MGHDK, CDR2 SYGVNS. In DNA, the CDR3 is TGTGCCAGCAGTGACCTATCAGACAGGAACACTGAAGCTTTCTTT. As protein: CASSDLSDRNTEAFF. Looking up the rest from reference TRBV25-1 and TRBJ1-1 gives the full variable domain: EADIYQTPRYLVIGTGKKITLECSQTMGHDKMYWYQQDPGMELHLIHYSYGVNSTEKGDLSSESTVSRIRTEHFPLTLESARPSHTSQYLCASSDLSDRNTEAFFGQGTRLTVV.

This clone has only a few counts. The chain has TRBV6-2 or TRBV6-3 and TRBJ1-1; 8 nucleotides agree with TRBD1. With V trimmed by 2 bases and J by 6 bases, 8 bases remained unmatched. Germline assignment: CDR1 MNHEY and CDR2 SVGEGT. This CDR3 spans 15 amino acids. The CDR3 loop reads CASSYTGTGRAEAFF. CDR3 DNA sequence: TGTGCCAGCAGTTACACAGGGACAGGACGTGCTGAAGCTTTCTTT.

The V gene is TRBV5-1, the J gene TRBJ1-1, with D unclear. V was pared by 3 bases and J by 4 bases, with 10 bases between. The CDR3 extends over 13 amino acids. The V gene's germline CDR1 is SGHRS and CDR2 YFSETQ. CDR3 coding DNA: TGCGCCAGCAGCTCCGAAGGTGGCACTGAAGCTTTCTTT. This gives the protein CASSSEGGTEAFF.

The genes are TRBV10-2 and TRBJ2-2; D unclear. Germline V gene sequence: CDR1 WSHSY, CDR2 SAAADI. The CDR3 spans 12 residues. The V end lost 8 bases, the J end lost 4 bases, and 8 bases lay between the germline ends. This CDR3 is CASVSLTGELFF. The CDR3 DNA reads TGCGCCAGCGTCAGCCTCACCGGGGAGCTGTTTTTT.

V is TRBV11-2 and J is TRBJ2-5, with D maybe TRBD1 (5 bases). V was shortened by 5 bases and J by 5 bases, with 21 bases between the two germline ends. The CDR3 contains 16 residues. Germline-derived CDR1 and CDR2 are SGHAT and FQNNGV. CDR3 sequence: CASSPTPGSRVETQYF. Here the CDR3 DNA reads TGTGCCAGCAGCCCGACCCCAGGGTCCCGGGTGGAGACCCAGTACTTC.

CDR3 DNA: TGTGCCAGCAGCCTCCAGCGGGGGTTATCAGATACGCAGTATTTT. Protein sequence: CASSLQRGLSDTQYF. The chain employs TRBV11-2 and TRBJ2-3, with 8 bases identical to TRBD2. J gave up 4 bases and V 5 bases, and 8 bases lay outside the gene matches. Per the germline V gene, CDR1 is SGHAT and CDR2 is FQNNGV. The CDR3 loop spans 15 amino acids.

This clone came up a few times. The chain carries TRBV6-5 and TRBJ1-2, with 11 bases matching TRBD1. Per the germline V gene, CDR1 is MNHEY and CDR2 is SVGAGI. V trimming: 8 bases; J trimming: 6 bases; junction bases outside the gene matches: 8. This CDR3 region has 14 residues. The CDR3 reads CASGRTGGVNGYTF. DNA of the CDR3: TGTGCCAGCGGGAGGACAGGGGGCGTTAATGGCTACACCTTC.

In this sample, this clone turned up once. This rearrangement joins TRBV27 to TRBJ2-3; 8 bases match TRBD2. The CDR3 runs to 16 residues. The germline CDR1 and CDR2 sequences are MNHEY and SMNVEV (reference sequence). V dropped 1 base and J dropped 2; count of bases not matched to a gene: 5. The CDR3 here is CASSLFSGAVTDTQYF. Written as DNA, the CDR3 is TGTGCCAGCAGTTTATTTAGCGGGGCTGTCACAGATACGCAGTATTTT.

The chain's CDR3 is CASGRGPAEAFF. CDR3 coding DNA: TGTGCCAGCGGACGGGGCCCTGCCGAAGCTTTCTTT. The chain combines TRBV2 with TRBJ1-1; D might be TRBD1 (5 bases). Germline V CDR1 and CDR2: SNHLY, FYNNEI. The CDR3 loop spans 12 amino acids. V lost 8 bases to trimming and J lost 8 bases, with 15 bases between them.